A single T cell receptor beta chain is shown here with its context. This clonotype was picked up a small number of times. Its antigen target is currently unknown. Base qualities are not recorded, but no much larger clone differs from it by a single base. This sample's treatment or condition label indicates: allogeneic hematopoietic cell transplantation with graft depleted of TCRalphabeta T cells and CD19 B cells. The children who served as transplant recipients had been given grafts of TCRalphabeta/CD19-depleted allogeneic hematopoietic cells. These data belong to a study of T-cell reconstitution after alpha-beta-depleted transplantation in children listed by TCRdb under 2016. Looking at the study overall: Using TCR repertoire profiling, the study quantitatively followed how T-cell immune reconstitution unfolded in children after TCRalphabeta/CD19-depleted allogeneic hematopoietic cell transplantation.

The CDR3 starts with the cysteine, ends with the phenylalanine, and has 14 residues. Kept here is only the CDR3 DNA, which spans 42 bases and is read in frame from base 1. The germline V gene (reference sequence) yields DFQATT for CDR1 and SNEGSKA for CDR2. The germline ends are 15 bases apart after V is trimmed by 6 bases and J by 1 base. General study outcomes and caveats: About two months after transplant, the apparently early recovery of alphabetaT-cell counts reportedly depended on just several hundred clones that had expanded rapidly and came from non-depleted graft cells. Over subsequent months, a decline in hyperexpanded clone frequencies was noted, and after one year, T-cell counts and TCRbeta diversity were mostly ascribed to newly produced T cells. In some patients, the high TCRbeta diversity seen at day 60 was put down to recipient T cells and intrathymic progenitors that had survived conditioning.

Library generation was performed with PCR. This sample was sequenced with an Illumina HiSeq 2500. TCR libraries were prepared with molecular barcoding, using unique molecular identifiers to normalize TCRbeta repertoire quantification. The public reads were quality trimmed at Q25 with fastp and then assembled into clones with MiXCR by TCRdb, keeping productive beta chains. Each CDR3 protein gets just one entry, which takes the most common genes and DNA from the rows behind it. This sample comprises fewer than 750,000 distinct CDR3 sequences, 20% to 30% of them detected only once. The top ten clonotypes cover about 35% of the sample.

The receptor comes from a boy less than two years old with Wiskott-Aldrich syndrome, due to receive a stem cell transplant. The specimen comprised PBMCs, sampled before TCRalphabeta/CD19-depleted stem cell transplant. This chain joins TRBV20-1 to TRBJ1-1; the D gene lacks a confident call. The CDR3 protein: CSAPPGISNTEAFF. The nucleotide sequence is TGCAGTGCGCCCCCCGGGATTTCGAACACTGAAGCTTTCTTT.